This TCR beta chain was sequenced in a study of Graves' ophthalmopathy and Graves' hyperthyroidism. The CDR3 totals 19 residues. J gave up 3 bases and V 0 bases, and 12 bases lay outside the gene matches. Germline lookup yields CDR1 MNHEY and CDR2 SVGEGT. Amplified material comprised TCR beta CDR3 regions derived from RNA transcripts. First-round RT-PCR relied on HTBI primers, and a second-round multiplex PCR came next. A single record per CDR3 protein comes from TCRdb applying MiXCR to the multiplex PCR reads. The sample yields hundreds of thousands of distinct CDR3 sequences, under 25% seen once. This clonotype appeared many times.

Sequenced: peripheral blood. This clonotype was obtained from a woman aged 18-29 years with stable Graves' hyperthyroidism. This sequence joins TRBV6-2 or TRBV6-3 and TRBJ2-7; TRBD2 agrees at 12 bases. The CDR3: CASSYSRLLAGGPVYEQYF. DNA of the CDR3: TGTGCCAGCAGTTACTCCCGTCTGCTAGCGGGAGGGCCGGTCTACGAGCAGTACTTC.